Sequencing of this T cell receptor beta chain was carried out in a study of cytomegalovirus exposure and HLA in healthy donors. Study results and caveats: TCR beta sequences reportedly predicted the HLA-A and HLA-B alleles of most subjects accurately. The authors judged a highly shared variant cluster likely a sequencing artifact.

With regard to this clone: Its antigen is undetermined.

Healthy bone marrow donors formed the donor group. Both 60 Vbeta primers and 13 Jbeta primers went into the PCR. Produced via immunoSEQ multiplex PCR; TCRdb's table is partial and in-frame only. This sample has 150,000 to 200,000 clones, with 68% found just once. The receptor was derived from a woman in her 40s in good health and CMV-seropositive. The sample comprised PBMCs.

CDR3: CASSPPRHNEQYF. The CDR3 coding sequence is TGTGCCAGCAGCCCGCCGCGGCACAACGAGCAGTACTTC. V and J are TRBV7-2 and TRBJ2-7; D not resolved. Germline CDR1 and CDR2: SGHTA and FQGNSA. V was cut by 5 bases and J by 5 bases, with 13 bases left in between. The CDR3 is made up of 13 amino acids.